The entry below describes one T cell receptor (beta chain). Its recognized antigen is unknown. The sample holds no much larger clone one base away, and base qualities are not on file. The germline V gene (reference sequence) sets CDR1 to GTSNPN and CDR2 to SVGIG. The CDR3 holds 14 amino acids from the cysteine to the phenylalanine. The sequence is cut down to CDR3 DNA, 42 bases in frame from base 1. The germline ends are 12 bases apart after V is trimmed by 5 bases and J by 4 bases. TCRbeta CDR3 regions were immunosequenced from genomic DNA with the immunoSEQ Assay. Before high-throughput sequencing, the genomic DNA was amplified using bias-controlled multiplex PCR. On the authors' methods: To quantify the absolute abundance of each unique TCRbeta CDR3 region, the sequences were collapsed and filtered. Clonality, defined as 1 minus Pielou's evenness, was calculated using only productive rearrangements. Clones with significantly greater frequencies in on-treatment versus baseline samples were identified using a previously published method. The table comes from immuneACCESS by way of TCRdb, which keeps in-frame sequences with V and J called. Part of the clones is missing from these tables; in studies checked, under half for an unresolved V gene and the rest for unknown reasons. The D gene and trimming were derived from the DNA, and the V and J assignments and clone size from that table. This sample is represented by about 21,000 clones; about 80% of them were singletons. Around two fifths of the sample is held by the ten biggest clonotypes.

These data originate in a study of sequential checkpoint blockade in melanoma (dated by TCRdb to the late 2010s). The study in broad terms: In a 1:1 randomization, patients received either first-line nivolumab then ipilimumab (arm A) or ipilimumab then nivolumab (arm B). Both trial sequences were followed by maintenance nivolumab.

What this sample's treatment or condition label stands for: randomized to nivolumab then ipilimumab (arm A) or the reverse (arm B). None of the patients in the trial had previously been given DNA-damaging chemotherapy. On a FACS Aria II flow cytometer, live CD3+CD8+ cells that were negative for CD19 and CD56 were sorted from thawed PBMCs. Samples came from patients with melanoma in CheckMate 064, a randomized, open-label phase II trial of sequential checkpoint blockade. Peripheral blood mononuclear cells were obtained through leukapheresis, purified using Ficoll-Paque, and frozen in human serum containing approximately 10% DMSO. Purity of sorted blood CD3+CD8+ cells was verified at >95% immediately after sorting, followed by DNA extraction. Summary of the overall study and its limitations: The response-prediction model combining TCR metrics and mutation burden needs validation in larger, independent patient cohorts.

Recombination connected TRBV30 to TRBJ2-6; TRBD1 could be the D gene, as 5 bases match. This receptor was taken from a human donor with melanoma. The sample consisted of CD8+ T cells sorted from blood (inferred from file names), taken from a patient given nivolumab and ipilimumab in sequence. The CDR3 here reads CAWDSVEGANVLTF. The nucleotide sequence reads as follows: TGTGCCTGGGACAGCGTGGAAGGGGCCAACGTCCTGACTTTC.